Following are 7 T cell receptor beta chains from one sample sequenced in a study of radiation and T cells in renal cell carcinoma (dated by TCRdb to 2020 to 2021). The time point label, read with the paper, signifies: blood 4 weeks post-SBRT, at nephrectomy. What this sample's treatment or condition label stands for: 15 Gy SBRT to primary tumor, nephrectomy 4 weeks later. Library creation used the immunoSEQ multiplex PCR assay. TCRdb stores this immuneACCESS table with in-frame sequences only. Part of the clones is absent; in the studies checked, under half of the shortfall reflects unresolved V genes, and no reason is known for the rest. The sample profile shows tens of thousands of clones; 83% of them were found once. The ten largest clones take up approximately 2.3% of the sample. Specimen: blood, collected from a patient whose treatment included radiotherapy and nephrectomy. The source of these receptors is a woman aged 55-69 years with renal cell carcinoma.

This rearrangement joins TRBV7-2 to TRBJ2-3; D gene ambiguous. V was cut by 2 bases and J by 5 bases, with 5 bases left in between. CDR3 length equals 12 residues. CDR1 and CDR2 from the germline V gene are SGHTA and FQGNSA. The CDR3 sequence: CASSLTRDTQYF. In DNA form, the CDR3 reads TGTGCCAGCAGCTTAACGCGAGATACGCAGTATTTT.

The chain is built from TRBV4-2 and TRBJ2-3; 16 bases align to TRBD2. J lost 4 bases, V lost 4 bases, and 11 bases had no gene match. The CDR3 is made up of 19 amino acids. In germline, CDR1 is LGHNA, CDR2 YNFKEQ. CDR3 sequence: CASSRQGGTSGRAPDTQYF. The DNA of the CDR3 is TGTGCCAGCAGCCGACAGGGGGGGACTAGCGGGAGGGCCCCAGATACGCAGTATTTT.

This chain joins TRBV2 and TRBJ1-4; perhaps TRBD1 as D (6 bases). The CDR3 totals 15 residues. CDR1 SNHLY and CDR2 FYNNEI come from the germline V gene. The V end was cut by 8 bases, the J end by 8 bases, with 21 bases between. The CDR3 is CASDAATGAYEKLFF. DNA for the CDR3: TGTGCCAGCGATGCGGCGACAGGAGCCTACGAAAAACTGTTTTTT.

CDR3 nucleotide sequence: TGCGCCAGCAGCCCTTCCCGGGACAGGGAAGCTTTCTTT. Its translation: CASSPSRDREAFF. This rearrangement joins TRBV4-3 to TRBJ1-1; 8 bases align to TRBD1. There are 13 residues in the CDR3. Germline V gives CDR1 LGHNA, CDR2 YSLEER. V gave up 4 bases and J gave up 8 bases; unmatched junction bases: 6.

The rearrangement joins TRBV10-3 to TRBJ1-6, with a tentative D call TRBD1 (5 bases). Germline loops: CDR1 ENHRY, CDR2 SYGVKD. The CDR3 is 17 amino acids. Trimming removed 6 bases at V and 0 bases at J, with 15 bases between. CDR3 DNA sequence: TGTGCCATCAGCGCCGGACATTCGAGCTCCTATAATTCACCCCTCCACTTT. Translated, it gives CAISAGHSSSYNSPLHF.

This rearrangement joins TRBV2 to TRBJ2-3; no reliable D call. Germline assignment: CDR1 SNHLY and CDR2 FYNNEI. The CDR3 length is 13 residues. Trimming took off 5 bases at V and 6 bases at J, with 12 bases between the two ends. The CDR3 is CASSPVMGDTQYF. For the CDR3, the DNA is TGTGCCAGCAGTCCCGTCATGGGGGATACGCAGTATTTT.

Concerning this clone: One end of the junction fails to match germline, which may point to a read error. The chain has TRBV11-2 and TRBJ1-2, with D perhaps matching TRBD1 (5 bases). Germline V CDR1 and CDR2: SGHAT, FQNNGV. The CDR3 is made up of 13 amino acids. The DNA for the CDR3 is TGTGCCAGCAGCCATTCCGGGGACTTGGCGGGAAACTTC. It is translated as CASSHSGDLAGNF. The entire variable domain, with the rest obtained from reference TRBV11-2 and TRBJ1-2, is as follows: EAGVAQSPRYKIIEKRQSVAFWCNPISGHATLYWYQQILGQGPKLLIQFQNNGVVDDSQLPKDRFSAERLKGVDSTLKIQPAKLEDSAVYLCASSHSGDLAGNFGSGTRLTVV.